The T cell receptor (beta chain) described here comes from a study of shared clonotypes between healthy human individuals. V trimming: 7 bases; J trimming: 4 bases; junction bases outside the gene matches: 6. Germline-derived CDR1 and CDR2 are LNHDA and SQIVND (reference sequence). This CDR3 comprises 15 residues. Concerning this clone itself: Its target is unknown.

Each sorted subset replicate got 200 ng genomic DNA, 25,000 to 30,000 genomes. Generated by immunoSEQ multiplex PCR, the TCRdb table keeps only in-frame clones and is missing some. The sample has 740,000 or so clones; roughly 72% are singletons. Notes on the study in general: Tissue TCR repertoires likely differ from these blood-only repertoires.

The sample taken for sequencing was memory CD4+ T cells sorted from blood. Specified subset: CD45RA-negative fraction. The genes are TRBV19 and TRBJ2-2; 10 nucleotides line up with TRBD2. The receptor was isolated from a woman aged 25 to 39 in good health. The CDR3 here is CASNPRTSGTGELFF. The CDR3 coding sequence is TGTGCCAGTAACCCCCGGACTAGCGGCACCGGGGAGCTGTTTTTT.